Sequencing of this T cell receptor (beta chain) was carried out in a study of T-cell memory formation after mild COVID-19 (dated by TCRdb to the early 2020s). As for the study more broadly: TCR sequence clusters from the two donors were found to be largely donor specific. Longitudinal TCRalpha and TCRbeta repertoire sequencing tracked T-cell clones expanding and contracting after mild COVID-19 in a couple of donors. Two young, previously healthy adult volunteers made up the cohort, one male and one female.

Sequencing took place on an Illumina NovaSeq 6000. cDNA libraries for TCRalpha and TCRbeta were prepared by 5'RACE using constant-segment primers, with sample barcodes and unique molecular identifiers added. Trizol reagent was used to extract RNA from every sample. Amplification of the libraries took two PCR steps, and the second step added a second sample barcode plus Illumina TruSeq adapters. Sequencing of the libraries was done on an Illumina NovaSeq, producing 2 x 150 bp paired-end reads. The study's processing was this. The reads were demultiplexed and collapsed into UMI-guided consensus sequences using migec v1.2.7. Using mixcr v2.1.11, UMI consensuses were aligned to TRA and TRB V and J templates and then assembled into clonotypes. A clonotype was counted as expanded or contracted only if both edgeR and NoisET called the change significant, with noise models trained on biological replicates. For edgeR calls, the cutoffs were a false discovery rate-adjusted p below 0.01 and a log2 fold-change threshold of 1. As an exploratory analysis of dynamics, max-normalized trajectories of the 1000 most abundant clonotypes were examined by PCA with hierarchical clustering. The CD4 or CD8 phenotype of responding clones was assigned using the separately sequenced CD4+ and CD8+ repertoires. TCRdb reprocessed the public reads (quality trimming at Q25 with fastp, clone calling with MiXCR) and kept in-frame beta chains. Each CDR3 protein gets just one entry, which takes the most common genes and DNA from the rows behind it. The V and J calls come from TCRdb's annotation, not from the publication. This sample has 410,000 or so distinct CDR3 sequences in its table, and about a quarter of those were observed once. The ten largest clones capture less than 15% of the sample.

Points on this clonotype: Its target antigen remains unknown. The record has no base qualities; no much larger clone is one base away.

Results and caveats for the whole study, not just this receptor: Clones contracting from day 15 to 85 had balanced CD4/CD8 phenotypes, while a second wave expanding from day 15 to 37 was biased towards CD4+. Contracting CD4+ clones turned up mainly in the CM and EM memory subsets, whereas EMRA was where CD8+ clones were enriched. The study included only a couple of mild cases, and larger cohorts that include severe cases with pre-infection samples were judged to be necessary. Whether the second-wave clones peaking on day 37 were SARS-CoV-2 specific was not confirmed. The detection of some responding clones in pre-infection memory suggests that pre-existing cross-reactive memory T cells joined the SARS-CoV-2 response.

From the cysteine through the phenylalanine, the CDR3 covers 15 amino acids. Left in the record is the CDR3 DNA by itself, 45 bases read in frame from the first base. Taken from the germline V gene (reference sequence), the CDR1 and CDR2 loops are DFQATT and SNEGSKA. V is cut back by 4 bases and J by 5 bases, with 8 bases in the junction unmatched. Ficoll-Paque density gradient centrifugation was used to isolate PBMCs. The specimen sequenced was PBMCs or a T cell subset sorted from them (not recorded which). The chain employs TRBV20-1 and TRBJ2-1; 10 nucleotides in the junction match TRBD2. The clonotype was recovered from an adult woman who had mild COVID-19 (a few samples of this study predate the infection). The sample titles of this study are shuffled in the database, so cell type and time point are left out; the donor was told from shared clones. Here is the DNA: TGCAGTGCTACGAAGCTAGCGGGGGTACACAATGAGCAGTTCTTC. It codes for CSATKLAGVHNEQFF.